This note documents a single TCR beta chain sequence. The specificity of this receptor is unknown. Base qualities were left out, and no much larger clone turns up one base away. The sample holds other DNA sequences that translate to the same CDR3. The CDR3 spans 15 residues, from the cysteine through the phenylalanine. The kept DNA is CDR3 alone, 45 bases in frame from the first base. CDR1 and CDR2 were assigned from the germline V gene (reference sequence) as SGHNT and YYREEE. The germline V and J ends show losses of 4 bases and 2 bases respectively, and no gene match explains 3 bases of the junction. Using the deep immunoSEQ assay, TCR CDR3 regions were amplified from genomic DNA by multiplex PCR. Extracted genomic DNA from each cell subset was distributed evenly across all wells of several immunoSEQ 96-well plates, and each plate was treated as a replicate. For sorted subsets, approximately 200 ng of genomic DNA, equivalent to some 30,000 T cell genomes, went into each replicate PCR. The purified libraries were quantified using a Qubit 3.0 fluorometer, sized with a Bioanalyzer 2100, and then quantified again using the KAPA Library Quantification kit. Every immunoSEQ 96-well plate was sequenced on a dedicated single-read 150-cycle Illumina NextSeq 550 flow cell. Regarding the original processing steps: Because the immunoSEQ output held only junctional sequences and lacked quality scores, the filtering could not match the filtering applied to full-length reads. To assign V/J genes and CDR3, sequences were annotated against IMGT germline references using PyIR, a Python wrapper for IgBLAST v1.9. Any read was removed if the V/J assignment was weak (E-value above 1e-6), the CDR3 was missing, or the read contained stop codons, out-of-frame junctions, or ambiguous translated residues. A V3J clonotype was defined by an identical inferred V gene, J gene, and CDR3 amino acid sequence. Percentage overlap between repertoires was computed as shared unique clonotypes divided by the size of the smaller repertoire. Repertoire richness was assessed with RTK rarefaction, the Chao1 estimator, and Recon v2.1 estimates of unobserved clonotypes. Generation probabilities for all TCRbeta clonotypes obtained by the gDNA method from a handful of donors were computed using OLGA. The clones in this table, taken by TCRdb from immuneACCESS, are in-frame only. Not every clone is retained; where verified, under half of the shortfall comes from an unresolved V gene, and the cause of the rest is unknown. The V and J calls and clone size are taken from that table; D and trimming were inferred from the DNA. The sample table lists more than 2 million clones, approximately 96% of them with a count of one. The top ten constitute 0.13% of the sample.

This entry belongs to a study of shared clonotypes between healthy human individuals (dated by TCRdb to about 2020). Study-wide context: A couple of women and a few men aged 18 to 49 years were included in the cohort. Per donor, three plates each were used for CD4 naive and CD4 memory, two for CD8 naive, and one for CD8 memory. The study deeply sequenced blood TCR repertoires of about 5 healthy adults to estimate repertoire size and the extent of clonotype sharing between individuals. Different laboratories and diverse techniques were used to prepare libraries and sequence TCR repertoires, to increase sequencing depth and limit assay-specific biases. Each donor's leukapheresis produced roughly between roughly 0.85 and 9.5 billion PBMCs.

Overall results and qualifications from the work: Larger estimated clonotype richness was generally found for naive subsets than for memory subsets. Rarefaction of sorted-subset datasets indicated incomplete sequencing despite the large sequencing depth. Across several donors, around 5% of naive CD4, roughly 3.3% of naive CD8, roughly 2.3% of memory CD4, and approximately 0.42% of memory CD8 clonotypes were shared. Only blood was sampled, and tissue TCR repertoires likely differ from those in blood. Because the study included a small number of donors, the genetic and exposure-history diversity represented was limited. Pairwise subsampling indicated that sequencing depth was expected to affect the degree of clonotype sharing among donors. Clonotypes shared by all four sorted-subset donors showed higher generation probabilities than non-shared clonotypes.

Healthy HIV-negative adults with no recently reported acute infections or vaccinations were included as donors. Every donor was a Caucasian adult living in Nashville, Tennessee, USA. CD4+ T cells were enriched through magnetic negative selection, after which naive cells were positively selected on CD45RA and the remaining negative fraction served as the memory subset. Blood was obtained by leukapheresis, after which PBMCs were separated by Ficoll-Histopaque density gradient centrifugation and cryopreserved in liquid nitrogen vapor phase. Analytical flow cytometry was used to check the purity and quantity of each magnetically sorted T cell population. Each sorted fraction had its genomic DNA isolated and then quantified by UV absorbance on a Nanodrop 2000c.

The chain joins TRBV5-4 to TRBJ1-5, with TRBD1 identical over 10 junction bases. The specimen sequenced was naive CD4+ T cells sorted from blood. The cell subset or site tag for this specimen amounts to: CD45RA+ positively selected. The source is a young man in good health. The encoded CDR3 is CASSVGTGGNQPQHF. Read as DNA, the sequence is TGTGCCAGCAGCGTTGGGACAGGGGGCAATCAGCCCCAGCATTTT.